These T cell receptor beta chains were read from a single sample in a study of T cell responses to AZD1222 COVID-19 vaccine. Clones were sequenced by immunoSEQ multiplex PCR, and TCRdb holds only the in-frame ones, with some missing. Of some 120,000 clones detected, 91% appear once; the ten largest clones hold 2.5% to 3%. Sample: peripheral blood, taken on day 0 of AZD1222 vaccination. The source is an adult in good health. CDR3s include the opening cysteine and the closing phenylalanine or tryptophan. A D gene is named only where the DNA matches it firmly. Size is stated for part of the rows, as once, few or many counts, or as a class when the clone is expanded.

v_gene	abundance	j_gene	d_gene	CDR3nt	CDR3aa
TRBV7-8	NA	TRBJ1-2	NA	TGTGCCAGCAGCTTCTCTGGAGAAGTCTATGGCTACACCTTC	CASSFSGEVYGYTF
TRBV6-1	NA	TRBJ2-1	NA	TGTGCCAGCAGTGACCGGTCAAATGAGCAGTTCTTC	CASSDRSNEQFF
TRBV30	NA	TRBJ1-2	NA	TGTGCCTGGAGTGTCCCAGGAAGGTATGGCTACACCTTC	CAWSVPGRYGYTF
TRBV19	NA	TRBJ1-2	NA	TGTGCCAGTAAGGACCTGGGGGTTGGTGGCTACACCTTC	CASKDLGVGGYTF
TRBV6-5	NA	TRBJ2-5	NA	TGTGCCAGCCGTCGGTCTAGTGGGCCTATGGAGACCCAGTACTTC	CASRRSSGPMETQYF
TRBV4-3	once	TRBJ1-2	NA	TGCGCCAGCAGCCAAGAGGTTGGGGATGGGTATGGCTACACCTTC	CASSQEVGDGYGYTF
TRBV19	NA	TRBJ2-1	NA	TGTGCCAGTAGTACAGGAAATGAGCAGTTCTTC	CASSTGNEQFF
TRBV6-5	NA	TRBJ2-5	TRBD2	TGTGCCAGCACCGGACTAGCGGGAGACAGGGAGACCCAGTACTTC	CASTGLAGDRETQYF
TRBV29-1	NA	TRBJ2-7	TRBD2	TGCAGCGCATCCGCCACTAGCGGGAGCTACGAGCAGTACTTC	CSASATSGSYEQYF
TRBV30	NA	TRBJ1-2	NA	TGTGCCTGGAGTCCTCAGGGGCCTGGCGGTGGCTACACCTTC	CAWSPQGPGGGYTF
TRBV2	NA	TRBJ1-1	NA	TGTGCCAGCAGTGAGAGGGGAGCGGGCACTGAAGCTTTCTTT	CASSERGAGTEAFF
TRBV5-4	NA	TRBJ2-1	TRBD2	TGTGCCAGCAGCTCAGGGACTAGCGCCTACAATGAGCAGTTCTTC	CASSSGTSAYNEQFF
TRBV27	NA	TRBJ1-3	TRBD1	TGTGCCAGCAGTCCTAGGAGGACAGGGGGAGCCGGAAACACCATATATTTT	CASSPRRTGGAGNTIYF
TRBV7-9	NA	TRBJ2-2	NA	TGTGCCAGCAGGAATACAGGGTTGGTCGGGGAGCTGTTTTTT	CASRNTGLVGELFF
TRBV5-1	NA	TRBJ2-7	NA	TGCGCCAGCAGCTCGACTAGTTCAGACTACGAGCAGTACTTC	CASSSTSSDYEQYF
TRBV5-1	NA	TRBJ2-5	TRBD2	TGCGCCAGCAGCCGGGAGGAAGAGACCCAGTACTTC	CASSREEETQYF
TRBV18	NA	TRBJ1-1	NA	TGTGCCAGCTCACCAGACAAGGAAATCCCCACTGAAGCTTTCTTT	CASSPDKEIPTEAFF
TRBV5-1	once	TRBJ2-5	NA	TGCGCCAGCCCGCCCGGGGAGGGGACACGAGGGACCCAGTACTTC	CASPPGEGTRGTQYF
TRBV9	once	TRBJ2-7	TRBD2	TGTGCCAGCAGCCCCGAGACTAGCGGGACCTACGAGCAGTACTTC	CASSPETSGTYEQYF
TRBV29-1	NA	TRBJ2-7	NA	TGCAGCGCAGAGACGGACGGCTACGAGCAGTACTTC	CSAETDGYEQYF
TRBV29-1	NA	TRBJ2-4	NA	TGCAGCGTAGAACAGGGAGATATAGCCAAAAACATTCAGTACTTC	CSVEQGDIAKNIQYF
TRBV12-5	NA	TRBJ1-2	NA	TGTGCTAGTGGTTTGGTAGTGGGAGCTAACTATGGCTACACCTTC	CASGLVVGANYGYTF
TRBV5-6	NA	TRBJ2-1	TRBD2	TGTGCCAGCAGCTTTGGCGGGAGGGTTGGTGAGCAGTTCTTC	CASSFGGRVGEQFF
TRBV6-2/TRBV6-3	NA	TRBJ2-1	TRBD1	TGTGCCAGCAGTTACTCAGGACAGGGCTACAATGAGCAGTTCTTC	CASSYSGQGYNEQFF
TRBV5-1	NA	TRBJ1-4	NA	TGCGCCAGCAGGGTCAGTGAGGCAACTAATGAAAAACTGTTTTTT	CASRVSEATNEKLFF
TRBV12-2	NA	TRBJ1-5	NA	TGTGCAAGTCGCTTAAGGGGGACAGGCCGCGCGGGGCCCCAGCATTTT	CASRLRGTGRAGPQHF
TRBV7-2	NA	TRBJ2-7	TRBD2	TGTGCCAGCAGCTCTACGGGGACTAGTGACTACGAGCAGTACTTC	CASSSTGTSDYEQYF
TRBV10-2	once	TRBJ2-4	NA	TGCGCCAGCAGTGTTGGGGGACCAAACATTCAGTACTTC	CASSVGGPNIQYF
TRBV4-3	few	TRBJ2-1	NA	TGCGCCAGCAGCCAAGATACAGCCCGCTACAATGAGCAGTTCTTC	CASSQDTARYNEQFF
TRBV5-6	NA	TRBJ1-4	TRBD1	TGTGCCAGCAGCTACGGGACAGGGTACGAAAAACTGTTTTTT	CASSYGTGYEKLFF
TRBV2	NA	TRBJ1-5	NA	TGTGCCAGTCGATATAGCAATCAGCCCCAGCATTTT	CASRYSNQPQHF
TRBV5-4	NA	TRBJ2-7	TRBD1	TGTGCCAGCAGCTTTGGAGCGCGGGTCGGGACAGGTTTTGAGCAGTACTTC	CASSFGARVGTGFEQYF
TRBV19	NA	TRBJ1-1	TRBD1	TGTGCCAGTAGTTTCGGGGGACAGGGAATTCCCATGAACACTGAAGCTTTCTTT	CASSFGGQGIPMNTEAFF
TRBV5-1	NA	TRBJ2-5	NA	TGCGCCAGCCCCGCGCGGAGGGAAGAGACCCAGTACTTC	CASPARREETQYF
TRBV4-3	NA	TRBJ2-3	NA	TGCGCCAGCAGCCATCCCGGCAGGGGGGCGAATACGCAGTATTTT	CASSHPGRGANTQYF
TRBV7-2	NA	TRBJ2-5	NA	TGTGCCAGCAGCTTATACCTGGGGGAGCAAGAGACCCAGTACTTC	CASSLYLGEQETQYF
TRBV7-2	once	TRBJ2-4	TRBD2	TGTGCCAGCAGCCGGACTAGCGGGGGGGAGGGCATTCAGTACTTC	CASSRTSGGEGIQYF
TRBV7-9	NA	TRBJ2-4	TRBD2	TGTGCCAGCAGCGACGCAGGACTAGCGGGAGTCGTTGAGAACATTCAGTACTTC	CASSDAGLAGVVENIQYF
TRBV2	NA	TRBJ1-4	NA	TGTGCCAGCAACGAGAAACTAATCGAAAAACTGTTTTTT	CASNEKLIEKLFF
TRBV30	once	TRBJ1-2	NA	TGTGCCTGGGGAGTGGCGGGCAGGAAGGGCTACACCTTC	CAWGVAGRKGYTF
TRBV5-1	NA	TRBJ1-2	TRBD1	TGCGCCAGCAGCTTGGAGCTCAGGGGGCTTAATGGCTACACCTTC	CASSLELRGLNGYTF
TRBV29-1	NA	TRBJ2-7	TRBD1	TGCAGCGTTGCCCCAAACAGGGGCGGATACGAGCAGTACTTC	CSVAPNRGGYEQYF
TRBV4-3	NA	TRBJ2-2	NA	TGCGCCAGCAGCCAAGATCGGTTTAGCAGTTGGGGGGAGCTGTTTTTT	CASSQDRFSSWGELFF
TRBV5-6	NA	TRBJ1-1	NA	TGTGCCAGCAGCTTCGCTGGAAACACTGAAGCTTTCTTT	CASSFAGNTEAFF
TRBV15	NA	TRBJ1-5	NA	TGTGCCACCAGCAGATTAGCCGGGGGCAATCAGCCCCAGCATTTT	CATSRLAGGNQPQHF
TRBV2	NA	TRBJ1-2	TRBD1	TGTGCCAGCAGTGCTAAGTTGACAGGGGGGGTGGAAGGCTACACCTTC	CASSAKLTGGVEGYTF
TRBV7-2	NA	TRBJ2-7	NA	TGTGCCAGCAGCTTAGCGGCGCCTACCTACGAGCAGTACTTC	CASSLAAPTYEQYF